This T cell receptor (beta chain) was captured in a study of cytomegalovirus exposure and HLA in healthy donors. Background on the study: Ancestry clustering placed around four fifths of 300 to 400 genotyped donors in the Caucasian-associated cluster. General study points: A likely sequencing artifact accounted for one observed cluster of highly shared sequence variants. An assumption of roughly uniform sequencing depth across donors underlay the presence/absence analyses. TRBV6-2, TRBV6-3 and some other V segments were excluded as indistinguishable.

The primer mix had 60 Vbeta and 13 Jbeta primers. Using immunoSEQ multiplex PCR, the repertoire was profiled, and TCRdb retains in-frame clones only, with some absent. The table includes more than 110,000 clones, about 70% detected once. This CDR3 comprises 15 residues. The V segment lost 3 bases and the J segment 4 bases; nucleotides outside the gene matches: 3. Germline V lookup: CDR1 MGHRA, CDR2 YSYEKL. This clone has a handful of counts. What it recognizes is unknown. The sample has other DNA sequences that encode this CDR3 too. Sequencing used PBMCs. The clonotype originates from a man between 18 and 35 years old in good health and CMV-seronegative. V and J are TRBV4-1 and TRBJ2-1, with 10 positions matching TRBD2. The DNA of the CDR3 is TGCGCCAGCAGCCAGCTAGCGGGAGAATACAATGAGCAGTTCTTC. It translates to CASSQLAGEYNEQFF.